The TCR beta chain described here comes from a study of OX40 agonist ivuxolimab in advanced cancers. Across the study: Ivuxolimab doses were 0.01, 0.1, 0.3, 1.5, 3 or 10 mg/kg every 2 weeks. Among those treated, three patients had partial responses, one with hepatocellular carcinoma and two with cutaneous melanoma.

General study points: The study found among the lowest clonal expansion in partial responders at 0.1-3.0 mg/kg.

Profiled with immunoSEQ multiplex PCR; TCRdb holds only in-frame clones, not every one. The sample lists tens of thousands of clones; 90% to 95% were seen once. V dropped 6 bases and J dropped 7 bases, with 15 bases sitting between them. The CDR3 length is 13 residues. CDR1 and CDR2 from the germline V gene are MDHEN and SYDVKM. Comment on this clone: The antigen remains unidentified.

The source was CD4+ or CD8+ T cells sorted from blood, collected in a trial of the OX40 agonist ivuxolimab. The TCR comes from an adult with an advanced solid tumor such as melanoma, head and neck, liver or kidney cancer. This chain uses TRBV28 with TRBJ1-2; possible D gene TRBD1, 6 bases. The CDR3 region has the DNA TGTGCCAGCAGAATAGGGAGGGGGGCTGGCTACACCTTC. It translates to CASRIGRGAGYTF.